The 32 T cell receptor beta chains listed next were all sequenced from one sample in a study of cytomegalovirus exposure and HLA in healthy donors. PCR employed 60 Vbeta and 13 Jbeta primers. This table comes from immunoSEQ multiplex PCR, and its TCRdb copy is limited to in-frame clones, with some not included. The repertoire holds about 160,000 clones, roughly three quarters seen once, with around 7% in the top ten. Sequencing was performed on PBMCs. The receptors come from a man in his forties or fifties in good health and CMV-seropositive.

The V and J genes are TRBV5-1 and TRBJ2-7; TRBD1 matches at 7 bases. J was trimmed by 2 bases and V by 4 bases; bases with no gene match: 3. The CDR3 runs to 13 residues. Germline assignment: CDR1 SGHRS and CDR2 YFSETQ. CDR3 nucleotides: TGCGCCAGCAGCCCAGGGACAGCCTACGAGCAGTACTTC. This encodes CASSPGTAYEQYF.

This clone showed up just once. V usage is TRBV7-9 and J usage is TRBJ1-1; 8 bases are shared with TRBD1. J lost 4 bases, V lost 10 bases, and 8 bases had no gene match. The germline V gene encodes CDR1 SEHNR and CDR2 FQNEAQ (reference sequence). CDR3 length: 13 amino acids. The CDR3 protein is CATDTTGGTEAFF. In nucleotides, the CDR3 is TGTGCCACCGACACTACAGGGGGCACTGAAGCTTTCTTT.

The rearrangement uses TRBV7-3 and TRBJ2-7, with 7 bases identical to TRBD2. The ends lost 1 base at V and 6 bases at J; junction bases unmatched: 9. The CDR3 runs to 15 residues. CDR1 is SGHTA and CDR2 is FQGTGA in the germline V gene. CDR3 sequence (DNA): TGTGCCAGCAGCTTAAGCGGGGGAAGGTTCGGCGAGCAGTACTTC. It translates to CASSLSGGRFGEQYF.

The V gene is TRBV7-9, the J gene TRBJ1-2; 9 bases align to TRBD1. This CDR3 is built from 14 residues. Germline CDR1 SEHNR, CDR2 FQNEAQ (reference sequence). V shed 7 bases, J shed 3 bases, and the junction held 6 bases outside the gene matches. The CDR3 loop is CASTDTGGDYGYTF. In DNA, the CDR3 is TGTGCCAGCACCGATACAGGGGGCGACTATGGCTACACCTTC.

The chain joins TRBV5-1 to TRBJ1-1; weak D call: TRBD1 (6 bases). Deletions cut 3 bases from V and 0 bases from J, with 15 bases between. Germline V gene sequence: CDR1 SGHRS, CDR2 YFSETQ. This CDR3 spans 16 amino acids. As DNA, the CDR3 is TGCGCCAGCAGCTCCCAGACAGGCGCCCTGAACACTGAAGCTTTCTTT. This gives the protein CASSSQTGALNTEAFF.

V usage is TRBV7-3 and J usage is TRBJ1-1; D unresolved. Germline V lookup: CDR1 SGHTA, CDR2 FQGTGA. The CDR3 is 14 residues long. The V end lost 6 bases, the J end lost 4 bases, and 15 bases lay between the germline ends. The CDR3 bases are TGTGCCAGCAGTTCAGGTTCCAGCGGCACTGAAGCTTTCTTT. It codes for CASSSGSSGTEAFF.

The gene calls are TRBV7-8 and TRBJ1-5, with a possible D match to TRBD1 (6 bases). In germline, CDR1 is SGHVS, CDR2 FQNEAQ. The CDR3 runs 13 residues. V was cut by 3 bases and J by 4 bases, with 7 bases left in between. The DNA for the CDR3 is TGTGCCAGCAGCTTCCAGGGGAATCAGCCCCAGCATTTT. Its translation is CASSFQGNQPQHF.

This clone was counted a few times. The gene calls are TRBV12-2 and TRBJ1-4. TRBV12-2 corresponds to a pseudogene. The CDR3 runs 12 residues. CDR3 DNA sequence: TGTGCAAGTCGCTTATTTCGGGAAAAACTGTTTTTT. This encodes CASRLFREKLFF.

This clone was counted a single time. CDR3 sequence (DNA): TGTGCCAGCAGCTTAGGGCGGACGAACACCGGGGAGCTGTTTTTT. It encodes CASSLGRTNTGELFF. V is TRBV11-2 and J is TRBJ2-2; D is ambiguous. The CDR3 loop spans 15 amino acids. Trimming left V 1 base short and J 0 bases short, with 6 bases between. The V gene's germline CDR1 is SGHAT and CDR2 FQNNGV.

In this sample, this clone turned up once. The CDR3, as DNA: TGTGCCAGCAGCTCCCCGGACACCACCACGCCTCGGAACACTGAAGCTTTCTTT. Protein: CASSSPDTTTPRNTEAFF. The gene calls are TRBV7-9 and TRBJ1-1; the D gene is possibly TRBD1 (5 bases). Trimming shortened V by 4 bases and J by 1 base, and 22 bases separated the two germline ends. The CDR3 extends over 18 amino acids. Germline CDR1 reads SEHNR; CDR2 reads FQNEAQ (reference sequence).

The rearrangement joins TRBV6-5 to TRBJ2-3; a weak D match, TRBD2 (5 bases). V was shortened by 3 bases and J by 1 base, with 11 bases between the two germline ends. CDR1 and CDR2 (germline): MNHEY, SVGAGI. The CDR3 runs to 15 residues. The CDR3 region is CASSYGGAGTDTQYF. The CDR3 DNA follows: TGTGCCAGCAGTTATGGCGGAGCGGGCACAGATACGCAGTATTTT.

The J gene is TRBJ1-1, the V gene TRBV7-9, with a possible D match to TRBD1 (6 bases). CDR3 length: 14 amino acids. Deletions cut 2 bases from V and 5 bases from J, with 12 bases between. Germline V CDR1 and CDR2: SEHNR, FQNEAQ (reference sequence). The CDR3 bases are TGTGCCAGCAGCTTAACAGGGATAATGACTGAAGCTTTCTTT. This encodes CASSLTGIMTEAFF.

This clone showed up just a few times. The V gene is TRBV19, the J gene TRBJ1-2; tentative D call: TRBD1 (6 bases). This CDR3 comprises 16 residues. CDR1 and CDR2 from the germline V gene are LNHDA and SQIVND (reference sequence). V was cut by 9 bases and J by 6 bases, with 26 bases left in between. The CDR3 reads CASRRPYRDGIDGYTF. DNA for the CDR3: TGTGCCAGCCGCCGTCCCTACAGGGATGGAATAGATGGCTACACCTTC. Drawing the rest from reference TRBV19 and TRBJ1-2, the complete variable domain is DGGITQSPKYLFRKEGQNVTLSCEQNLNHDAMYWYRQDPGQGLRLIYYSQIVNDFQKGDIAEGYSVSREKKESFPLTVTSAQKNPTAFYLCASRRPYRDGIDGYTFGSGTRLTVV.

J is TRBJ1-5 and V is TRBV19; 11 bases are a match to TRBD1. After removal of 7 bases from V and 2 bases from J, the junction contained 4 bases not matched to a gene. CDR3 length: 15 amino acids. In germline, CDR1 is LNHDA, CDR2 SQIVND (reference sequence). The CDR3 protein is CASKGQGGGNQPQHF. Here the CDR3 DNA reads TGTGCCAGTAAGGGACAGGGGGGTGGCAATCAGCCCCAGCATTTT. Combining the CDR3 with reference TRBV19 and TRBJ1-5 gives the whole variable domain DGGITQSPKYLFRKEGQNVTLSCEQNLNHDAMYWYRQDPGQGLRLIYYSQIVNDFQKGDIAEGYSVSREKKESFPLTVTSAQKNPTAFYLCASKGQGGGNQPQHFGDGTRLSIL.

The rearrangement joins TRBV5-6 to TRBJ1-1, with D perhaps matching TRBD1 (5 bases). Trimming removed 3 bases from V and 1 base from J, with 10 bases in between. This CDR3 is built from 14 residues. Germline assignment: CDR1 SGHDT and CDR2 YYEEEE. The CDR3 spells CASSSTDRNTEAFF. For the CDR3, the DNA is TGTGCCAGCAGCTCGACAGACAGGAACACTGAAGCTTTCTTT.

This chain links TRBV6-5 with TRBJ1-2; 9 bases map to TRBD1. This CDR3 comprises 14 residues. V shed 8 bases, J shed 6 bases, and the junction held 10 bases outside the gene matches. Germline V gene data show CDR1 as MNHEY and CDR2 as SVGAGI. CDR3 coding DNA: TGTGCCAGCTTAGGAATTCGACAGGGGGATGGCTACACCTTC. Its translation is CASLGIRQGDGYTF.

V is TRBV5-8 and J is TRBJ1-6; a weak D match, TRBD1 (6 bases). Per germline, CDR1 SGHTS and CDR2 YDEGEE. CDR3 length equals 16 residues. Trimming left V 4 bases short and J 10 bases short, with 21 bases between. The CDR3 nucleotides read TGTGCCAGCAGCCTAACAGGGTTCGAAGTAAGATCACCCCTCCACTTT. Its translation is CASSLTGFEVRSPLHF. The complete variable domain, with remaining parts taken from reference TRBV5-8 and TRBJ1-6, reads EAGVTQSPTHLIKTRGQQATLRCSPISGHTSVYWYQQALGLGLQFLLWYDEGEERNRGNFPPRFSGRQFPNYSSELNVNALELEDSALYLCASSLTGFEVRSPLHFGNGTRLTVT.

This clone was picked up a small number of times. The chain couples TRBV18 to TRBJ1-1, with 8 bases identical to TRBD1. Unmatched junction bases numbered 6, after V lost 6 bases and J lost 0 bases. From germline, CDR1 is KGHSH and CDR2 LQKENI. This CDR3 is built from 15 residues. CDR3 nucleotides: TGTGCCAGCTCCCTCGGACAGGGATTGAACACTGAAGCTTTCTTT. Translating it yields CASSLGQGLNTEAFF.

This clone appeared a single time. The V call is TRBV19, the J call TRBJ2-1, with D perhaps TRBD1 (5 bases). V lost 3 bases, J lost 2 bases, and 14 bases lay in between. CDR1 and CDR2 (germline): LNHDA, SQIVND (reference sequence). CDR3 length: 16 amino acids. This CDR3 reads CASSIFIGAAYNEQFF. The CDR3 DNA sequence: TGTGCCAGTAGTATTTTCATTGGGGCGGCCTACAATGAGCAGTTCTTC.

In its sample, this clone was seen once. The genes are TRBV19 and TRBJ1-4; D gene ambiguous. Germline assignment: CDR1 LNHDA and CDR2 SQIVND (reference sequence). V was pared by 6 bases and J by 2 bases, with 7 bases between. This CDR3 contains 13 residues. The CDR3 DNA reads as TGTGCCAGTAGGATACGGACTAATGAAAAACTGTTTTTT. It specifies CASRIRTNEKLFF.

This clone was picked up one time. The rearrangement uses TRBV7-9 and TRBJ2-7, with D possibly matching TRBD2 (5 bases). Germline-derived CDR1 and CDR2 are SEHNR and FQNEAQ (reference sequence). The CDR3 length is 14 residues. The V end lost 6 bases, the J end lost 5 bases, and 17 bases lay between the germline ends. Written as DNA, the CDR3 is TGTGCCAGCAGAGCGGACGGGGTCCCCCACGAGCAGTACTTC. It yields the protein CASRADGVPHEQYF.

This sequence joins TRBV7-9 and TRBJ1-5; 7 nucleotides line up with TRBD1. This CDR3 has 13 residues. The junction had 4 bases not matched to a gene; V was cut back by 1 base and J by 10 bases. Germline V lookup: CDR1 SEHNR, CDR2 FQNEAQ (reference sequence). CDR3 sequence (DNA): TGTGCCAGCAGCTTAGGCAGGGGGAATCCCCAGCATTTT. Translation: CASSLGRGNPQHF. Full variable domain (missing parts from reference TRBV7-9 and TRBJ1-5): DTGVSQNPRHKITKRGQNVTFRCDPISEHNRLYWYRQTLGQGPEFLTYFQNEAQLEKSRLLSDRFSAERPKGSFSTLEIQRTEQGDSAMYLCASSLGRGNPQHFGDGTRLSIL.

In its sample, this clone was seen a few times. In nucleotides, the CDR3 is TGTGCCAGCAGCGTAGCTACAGGGGGCAAGTACGAGCAGTACTTC. This encodes CASSVATGGKYEQYF. The rearrangement links TRBV9 to TRBJ2-7, with 9 positions matching TRBD1. There are 15 residues in the CDR3. With 0 bases clipped from V and 4 bases from J, the junction kept 5 bases outside the gene matches. CDR1 is SGDLS and CDR2 is YYNGEE in the germline V gene.

This clone is a singleton in its sample. The CDR3 loop reads CASSPGVGEETQYF. In DNA, the CDR3 is TGTGCCAGCAGCCCAGGGGTAGGGGAGGAGACCCAGTACTTC. V gene TRBV7-6 combines with J gene TRBJ2-5; a weak D match, TRBD1 (6 bases). The V and J ends lost 5 bases and 5 bases respectively, with 15 bases between them. This CDR3 has 14 residues. Germline CDR1 reads SGHVS; CDR2 reads FNYEAQ.

The chain is built from TRBV28 and TRBJ2-5, with 8 bases fitting TRBD1. The V and J ends lost 4 bases and 1 base, in that order; junction bases with no gene match: 11. Germline V CDR1 and CDR2: MDHEN, SYDVKM. The CDR3 runs 17 residues. CDR3 DNA sequence: TGTGCCAGCAGTTCGATTCCTCAGGGGGCCCCCCAAGAGACCCAGTACTTC. Its translation: CASSSIPQGAPQETQYF.

DNA for the CDR3: TGTGCCAGCAGCCATGGAGGGATGGGAGGCGAGCAGTACTTC. Translating gives CASSHGGMGGEQYF. The chain is built from TRBV7-2 and TRBJ2-7; tentative D call: TRBD2 (6 bases). The CDR3 sequence is 14 residues long. The ends were cut back, 5 bases at V and 6 bases at J, with 17 bases in the middle. Germline CDR1 reads SGHTA; CDR2 reads FQGNSA.

The V call is TRBV7-2, the J call TRBJ1-5; a possible D gene is TRBD1 (6 bases). Germline CDR1 and CDR2: SGHTA and FQGNSA. The V gene lost 3 bases and the J gene lost 11 bases, with 14 bases spanning the gap. The CDR3 contains 13 residues. The DNA for the CDR3 is TGTGCCAGCAGCTTCACGGGGACATCATCCCAGCATTTT. Protein sequence: CASSFTGTSSQHF.

The V gene is TRBV7-2, the J gene TRBJ1-2; 8 positions agree with TRBD1. The CDR3 contains 17 residues. Germline loops: CDR1 SGHTA, CDR2 FQGNSA. With V trimmed by 2 bases and J by 3 bases, 11 bases remained unmatched. The CDR3 protein is CASSLYPTGGRDYGYTF. DNA for the CDR3: TGTGCCAGCAGCTTATATCCCACAGGGGGGAGAGACTATGGCTACACCTTC.

This clone has a single count. V usage is TRBV7-9 and J usage is TRBJ2-4; D is uncertain. V lost 5 bases to trimming and J lost 6 bases, with 14 bases between them. Per germline, CDR1 SEHNR and CDR2 FQNEAQ (reference sequence). CDR3 length: 14 amino acids. DNA of the CDR3: TGTGCCAGCAGCCCCCAGCTAGGTGGAAACATTCAGTACTTC. Translation gives CASSPQLGGNIQYF.

V is TRBV19 and J is TRBJ1-4, with D possibly being TRBD1 (5 bases). CDR1 LNHDA and CDR2 SQIVND come from the germline V gene (reference sequence). This CDR3 has 15 residues. V lost 6 bases and J 2 bases, leaving 13 bases between the germline ends. The CDR3 region has the DNA TGTGCCAGTAGCATGACAGCCAGTACTAATGAAAAACTGTTTTTT. Amino acid sequence: CASSMTASTNEKLFF.

The chain carries TRBV30 and TRBJ1-2; D gene uncertain. This CDR3 is 12 amino acids long. From germline, CDR1 is GTSNPN and CDR2 SVGIG (reference sequence). V lost 1 base to trimming and J lost 4 bases, with 7 bases between them. Here the CDR3 reads CAWSGQIYGYTF. CDR3 DNA: TGTGCCTGGAGTGGGCAGATCTATGGCTACACCTTC.

In this sample, this clone turned up a few times. This rearrangement joins TRBV7-9 to TRBJ2-5; 7 bases fit TRBD2. The CDR3 length is 14 residues. From germline, CDR1 is SEHNR and CDR2 FQNEAQ (reference sequence). Losses at the gene ends were 4 bases for V and 1 base for J; bases not matched to a gene: 3. The CDR3 sequence: CASSSGTTQETQYF. The DNA for the CDR3 is TGTGCCAGCAGCTCGGGGACTACCCAAGAGACCCAGTACTTC.